This T cell receptor (beta chain) was identified in a study of blood T cells in healthy people across ages. Study findings and constraints: With age, beta diversity per million T cells declined roughly linearly, significantly by 35 to 40.

About this clonotype: Its specificity is not known.

The V and J ends lost 5 bases and 0 bases respectively, with 12 bases between them. The CDR3 runs 15 residues. CDR1 SGHTA and CDR2 FQGNSA come from the germline V gene. The individuals who served as donors were healthy Caucasians living in Russia, aged roughly 6 to 95. Sample-barcoded 5' priming and a J-beta primer mix drove a second PCR of 7 to 11 cycles. The template-switch adaptor, which had 12 random nucleotides, put a tag on each cDNA molecule. TCRdb ran MiXCR on the 5' RACE reads and lists one entry per CDR3 protein. Here the sample spans roughly 1.4 million distinct CDR3 sequences, approximately 59% being singletons.

The rearrangement uses TRBV7-2 and TRBJ2-3; a weak D match, TRBD2 (5 bases). The sequenced sample consisted of blood. The TCR originated in a man aged 18 to 29 in good health. The CDR3 region is CASSGRRTSTDTQYF. CDR3 DNA: TGTGCCAGCAGCGGGAGACGGACTAGCACAGATACGCAGTATTTT.